This T cell receptor (beta chain) was identified in a study of T cell responses to AZD1222 COVID-19 vaccine (dated by TCRdb to the early 2020s). Notes on the research overall: AZD1222 recipients given second doses at about 4 weeks or at about 12 weeks were pooled, since spike-specific TCR depth and breadth were not found to differ between the two schedules. TCR sequencing covered fewer than 250 trial participants: about 210 given two doses of AZD1222 and approximately 25 given two doses of MenACWY control vaccine. Enrollment into the trials was organized by age into subgroups of 18-55, 56-69 and 70-plus years, and those subgroups contained approximately 160, 26 and 62 TCR-sequenced participants, respectively. Points the paper makes about the study in general: Most participants were white British and females outnumbered males, and the authors suggested that clonal diversity may have been underestimated. After two AZD1222 doses, both the breadth and the depth of spike-specific TCRs were significantly higher than at day 0 and than in MenACWY recipients. Only five to seven AZD1222 recipients were SARS-CoV-2 seropositive at baseline, limiting conclusions about previously exposed vaccinees. Because no day 14 peak-response samples were available, the repertoires could be characterized only after the peak T cell response. In the small 56-69-year group, the increase in depth fell short of significance, most likely because of low power. Reportedly, almost half of the unique spike-specific TCRs recognized epitopes lying outside the regions that are mutated in the B.1.351 and B.1.1.7 variants. Vaccine-associated CD4 TCRs spanned the whole spike protein, with dominant responses in regions 160-218 and 743-854.

To note about this clone: What antigen it recognizes has not been identified. Base qualities are not provided; no much larger clone lies one nucleotide away.

What the time point label conveys for this sample: baseline before first vaccination. The vaccinee samples were drawn from two UK trials, COV001 and COV002, one of which was a single-blind randomized controlled phase 2/3 trial testing AZD1222 (ChAdOx1 nCoV-19) in healthy adults. Trial participant PBMC samples were collected at day 0 and day 28 after the second dose for TCRbeta chain sequencing. The CDR3 regions of human TCRbeta chains were analyzed by immunosequencing. Under the source paper's analysis protocol: Repertoire TCRs were matched against a reference library of SARS-CoV-2-specific TCRs generated with the MIRA antigen-specificity platform. Breadth meant the fraction of unique TCRs that were SARS-CoV-2-associated, whereas depth meant the fraction of total T cells that were SARS-CoV-2-associated. Using the MIRA data, every spike-specific TCR was mapped to the spike region that the TCR reacted to and assigned to either a CD4 or a CD8 class. Log10-transformed breadth and depth values were compared by one-way ANOVA with Sidak's multiple comparisons tests. In its TCRdb copy, this immuneACCESS table keeps in-frame sequences only and misses some clones. Where compared with another copy, unresolved V genes explain less than half of these, and the others have no known cause. For V, J and clone size, that table is used; D and trimming come from the DNA. This sample lists approximately 120,000 clones; around 90% were detected once. The biggest ten clones account for roughly 1.5% of the sample.

The germline V gene encodes CDR1 SGHNT and CDR2 YENEEA. From the cysteine up to the phenylalanine, the CDR3 has a length of 15 residues. Only the CDR3 DNA is retained, 45 bases long and in frame from the first base. Trimming removed 4 bases from V and 1 base from J; the gene matches leave 6 bases unexplained. The chain couples TRBV11-3 to TRBJ1-1, with 7 bases matching TRBD1. This TCR derives from an adult in good health. This specimen consisted of peripheral blood, obtained on day 0 of AZD1222 vaccination. The CDR3 corresponds to CASSSPGQKNTEAFF. The nucleotide sequence is TGTGCCAGCAGCTCCCCGGGACAGAAGAACACTGAAGCTTTCTTT.